One sample yielded the 12 T cell receptor beta chains listed below, sequenced in a study of regulatory T cells in long-lasting Graves disease. Library construction for TCR beta used iRepertoire HTBI primers and Arm-PCR of CDR3 regions. One entry per CDR3 protein results from TCRdb running MiXCR on the multiplex PCR reads. The sample has hundreds of thousands of distinct CDR3 sequences; 16% are singletons. Time point meaning: newly diagnosed GD, antithyroid drugs for less than 3 months. Isolated PBMC RNA provided the starting material for the TCR library. These data are also associated with another study on T cells in Graves' hyperthyroidism and ophthalmopathy.

The sequencing used peripheral blood mononuclear cells (PBMCs), collected at new diagnosis, from a patient treated with antithyroid drugs. Receptors were obtained from a man aged 40-50 years with Graves disease.

In nucleotides, the CDR3 is TGTGCCAGCAGCCAAGAGGGACTAGTTCAGGGTGAGCAGTTCTTC. Its translation: CASSQEGLVQGEQFF. This chain joins TRBV14 and TRBJ2-1; TRBD2 agrees at 8 bases. The CDR3 contains 15 residues. Germline V gene sequence: CDR1 SGHDN, CDR2 FVKESK. Trimming cost V 0 bases and J 9 bases; bases outside gene matches: 7.

The chain employs TRBV5-1 and TRBJ1-1; no clear D. This CDR3 is 16 amino acids long. The germline CDR1 and CDR2 sequences are SGHRS and YFSETQ. Trimming left V 7 bases short and J 2 bases short, with 21 bases between. CDR3 DNA sequence: TGCGCCAGCGGCTGGACCCGCTCCCTTCATAACACTGAAGCTTTCTTT. This codes for CASGWTRSLHNTEAFF.

The chain is built from TRBV2 and TRBJ1-3; 8 positions match TRBD1. The CDR3 has 13 amino acids. The germline V gene has CDR1 SNHLY and CDR2 FYNNEI. V shed 6 bases, J shed 4 bases, and the junction held 2 bases outside the gene matches. CDR3 sequence (DNA): TGTGCCAGCAGGGACAGGGCCGGAAACACCATATATTTT. Translated: CASRDRAGNTIYF. The whole variable domain, remainder taken from reference TRBV2 and TRBJ1-3, is EPEVTQTPSHQVTQMGQEVILRCVPISNHLYFYWYRQILGQKVEFLVSFYNNEISEKSEIFDDQFSVERPDGSNFTLKIRSTKLEDSAMYFCASRDRAGNTIYFGEGSWLTVV.

V and J are TRBV4-2 and TRBJ2-5; TRBD2 matches at 13 bases. The CDR3 consists of 16 residues. V lost 4 bases, J lost 4 bases, and 6 bases stayed unmatched. CDR1 and CDR2 from the germline V gene are LGHNA and YNFKEQ. The chain's CDR3 is CASSLAGLAGPETQYF. In DNA, the CDR3 is TGTGCCAGCAGCCTGGCGGGACTAGCGGGGCCAGAGACCCAGTACTTC.

This clonotype came up many times. The rearrangement joins TRBV9 to TRBJ2-7; 7 positions agree with TRBD1. The CDR3 contains 15 residues. The germline gives CDR1 SGDLS, CDR2 YYNGEE. V dropped 2 bases and J dropped 0; count of bases not matched to a gene: 5. The CDR3 DNA reads TGTGCCAGCAGCGTGGGACAGACGAGCTCCTACGAGCAGTACTTC. Encoded protein: CASSVGQTSSYEQYF. The full variable domain, rest sourced from reference TRBV9 and TRBJ2-7, is DSGVTQTPKHLITATGQRVTLRCSPRSGDLSVYWYQQSLDQGLQFLIQYYNGEERAKGNILERFSAQQFPDLHSELNLSSLELGDSALYFCASSVGQTSSYEQYFGPGTRLTVT.

This clonotype was recorded many times. J is TRBJ1-5 and V is TRBV28, with D perhaps TRBD1 (6 bases). The CDR3 is made up of 12 amino acids. Germline V CDR1 and CDR2: MDHEN, SYDVKM. The V end was cut by 6 bases, the J end by 7 bases, with 10 bases between. The CDR3 region is CASSRGIQPQHF. The CDR3 region has the DNA TGTGCCAGCAGCAGGGGAATCCAGCCCCAGCATTTT.

This chain joins TRBV11-2 and TRBJ2-1, with D perhaps matching TRBD2 (6 bases). Germline V gene data show CDR1 as SGHAT and CDR2 as FQNNGV. Trimming shortened V by 0 bases and J by 0 bases, and 15 bases separated the two germline ends. This CDR3 comprises 18 residues. The CDR3 coding sequence is TGTGCCAGCAGCTTAGATCCCCCGGCGGGGAACTCCTACAATGAGCAGTTCTTC. Amino acid sequence: CASSLDPPAGNSYNEQFF.

The sample holds many counts of this clonotype. J is TRBJ2-2 and V is TRBV7-8; the D is unclear. V shed 0 bases and J shed 4 bases, with 9 bases lying between them. In germline, CDR1 is SGHVS, CDR2 FQNEAQ. The CDR3 runs 15 residues. The CDR3 region has the DNA TGTGCCAGCAGCTTAGCCAGATGGACCACCGGGGAGCTGTTTTTT. Translating it yields CASSLARWTTGELFF.

This clonotype was recorded many times. The chain carries TRBV10-3 and TRBJ2-1; TRBD1 agrees at 7 bases. The ends lost 6 bases at V and 9 bases at J; junction bases unmatched: 5. The CDR3 is made up of 12 amino acids. Germline V gene sequence: CDR1 ENHRY, CDR2 SYGVKD. CDR3 DNA: TGTGCCATCAGGGACGACAGGGTTGAGCAGTTCTTC. Its translation is CAIRDDRVEQFF.

This clonotype showed up many times. The gene calls are TRBV24-1 and TRBJ2-5; TRBD2 agrees at 9 bases. The V gene end was trimmed by 9 bases and the J gene end by 7 bases; junction bases not matched to a gene: 5. CDR1 and CDR2 from the germline V gene are KGHDR and SFDVKD. This CDR3 region has 12 residues. CDR3 loop: CATSLAGRTQYF. The CDR3 nucleotides read TGTGCCACCTCGCTAGCGGGGAGGACCCAGTACTTC.

This clonotype has more than one count but fewer than ten. The chain joins TRBV20-1 to TRBJ1-1; D ambiguous. V lost 6 bases to trimming and J lost 1 base, with 15 bases between them. The CDR3 totals 14 residues. From germline, CDR1 is DFQATT and CDR2 SNEGSKA (reference sequence). The CDR3 region has the DNA TGCAGTGCCCCCGAGCCTAAGGCGAACACTGAAGCTTTCTTT. Amino acid sequence: CSAPEPKANTEAFF.

This clonotype was seen many times. The chain employs TRBV7-2 and TRBJ2-5, with 11 bases matching TRBD2. From germline, CDR1 is SGHTA and CDR2 FQGNSA. J gave up 4 bases and V 5 bases, and 6 bases lay outside the gene matches. The CDR3 contains 15 residues. The CDR3 is CASSISGGAPETQYF. CDR3 DNA sequence: TGTGCCAGCAGCATTAGCGGGGGGGCCCCAGAGACCCAGTACTTC. The whole variable domain, remainder taken from reference TRBV7-2 and TRBJ2-5, is GAGVSQSPSNKVTEKGKDVELRCDPISGHTALYWYRQSLGQGLEFLIYFQGNSAPDKSGLPSDRFSAERTGGSVSTLTIQRTQQEDSAVYLCASSISGGAPETQYFGPGTRLLVL.